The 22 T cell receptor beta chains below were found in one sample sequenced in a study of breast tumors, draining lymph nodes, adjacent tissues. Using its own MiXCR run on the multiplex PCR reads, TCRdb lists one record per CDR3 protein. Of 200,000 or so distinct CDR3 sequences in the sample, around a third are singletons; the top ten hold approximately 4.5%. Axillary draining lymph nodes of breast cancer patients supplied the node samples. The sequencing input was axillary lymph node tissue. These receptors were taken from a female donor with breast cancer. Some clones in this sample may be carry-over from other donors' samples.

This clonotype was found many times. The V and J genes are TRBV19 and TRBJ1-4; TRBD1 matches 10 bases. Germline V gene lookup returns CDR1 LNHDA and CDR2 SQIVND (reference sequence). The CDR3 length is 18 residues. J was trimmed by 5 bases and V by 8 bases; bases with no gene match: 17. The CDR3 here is CASRGLPGQGSFNEKLFF. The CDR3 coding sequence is TGTGCCAGTCGGGGTCTACCGGGACAGGGGAGTTTCAATGAAAAACTGTTTTTT.

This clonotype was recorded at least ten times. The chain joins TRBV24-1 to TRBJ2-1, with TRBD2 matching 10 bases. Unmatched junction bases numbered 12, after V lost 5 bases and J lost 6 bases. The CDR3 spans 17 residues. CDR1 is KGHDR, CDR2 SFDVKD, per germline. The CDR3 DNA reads TGTGCCACCAGTGGTACTAGCGGGACGACCTTCTCCAATGAGCAGTTCTTC. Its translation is CATSGTSGTTFSNEQFF.

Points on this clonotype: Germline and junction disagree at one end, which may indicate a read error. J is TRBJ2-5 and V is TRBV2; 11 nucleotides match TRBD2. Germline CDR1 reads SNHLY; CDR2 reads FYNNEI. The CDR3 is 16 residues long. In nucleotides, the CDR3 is TGTGCCAGCAGTTTACTAGCGGGGGACAACCAAGGGACCCAGTACTTC. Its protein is CASSLLAGDNQGTQYF. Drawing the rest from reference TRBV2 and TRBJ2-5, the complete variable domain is EPEVTQTPSHQVTQMGQEVILRCVPISNHLYFYWYRQILGQKVEFLVSFYNNEISEKSEIFDDQFSVERPDGSNFTLKIRSTKLEDSAMYFCASSLLAGDNQGTQYFGPGTRLLVL.

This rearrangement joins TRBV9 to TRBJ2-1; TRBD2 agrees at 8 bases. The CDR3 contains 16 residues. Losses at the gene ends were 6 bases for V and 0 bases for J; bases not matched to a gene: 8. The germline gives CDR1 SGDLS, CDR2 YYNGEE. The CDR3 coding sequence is TGTGCCAGCACCCCTAGGGGGACTAGCTCCTACAATGAGCAGTTCTTC. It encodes CASTPRGTSSYNEQFF. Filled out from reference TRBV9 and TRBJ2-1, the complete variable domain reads DSGVTQTPKHLITATGQRVTLRCSPRSGDLSVYWYQQSLDQGLQFLIQYYNGEERAKGNILERFSAQQFPDLHSELNLSSLELGDSALYFCASTPRGTSSYNEQFFGPGTRLTVL.

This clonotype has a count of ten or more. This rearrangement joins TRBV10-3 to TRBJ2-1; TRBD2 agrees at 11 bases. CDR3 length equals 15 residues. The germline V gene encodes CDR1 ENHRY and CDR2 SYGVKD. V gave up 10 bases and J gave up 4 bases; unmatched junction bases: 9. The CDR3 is CATRKLAGAYNEQFF. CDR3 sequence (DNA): TGTGCCACCCGGAAACTAGCGGGGGCGTACAATGAGCAGTTCTTC.

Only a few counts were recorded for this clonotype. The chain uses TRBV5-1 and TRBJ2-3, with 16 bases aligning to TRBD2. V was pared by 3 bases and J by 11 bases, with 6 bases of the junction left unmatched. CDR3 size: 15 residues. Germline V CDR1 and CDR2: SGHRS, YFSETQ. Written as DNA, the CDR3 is TGCGCCAGCAGCTGGGGGACTAGCGGGGGGGCCGGGCAGTATTTT. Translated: CASSWGTSGGAGQYF.

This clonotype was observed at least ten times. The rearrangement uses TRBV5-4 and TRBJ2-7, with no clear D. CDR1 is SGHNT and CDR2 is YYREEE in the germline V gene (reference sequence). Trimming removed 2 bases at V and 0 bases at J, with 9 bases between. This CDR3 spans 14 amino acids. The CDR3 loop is CASSFDGYSYEQYF. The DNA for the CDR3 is TGTGCCAGCAGCTTTGATGGTTACTCCTACGAGCAGTACTTC. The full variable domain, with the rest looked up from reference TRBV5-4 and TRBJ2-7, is ETGVTQSPTHLIKTRGQQVTLRCSSQSGHNTVSWYQQALGQGPQFIFQYYREEENGRGNFPPRFSGLQFPNYSSELNVNALELDDSALYLCASSFDGYSYEQYFGPGTRLTVT.

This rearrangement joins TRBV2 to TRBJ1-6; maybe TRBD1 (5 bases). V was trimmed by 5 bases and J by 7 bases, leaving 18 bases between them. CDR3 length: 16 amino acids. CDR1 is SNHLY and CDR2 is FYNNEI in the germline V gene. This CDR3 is CASSPGPSGTNSPLHF. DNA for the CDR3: TGTGCCAGCAGTCCGGGGCCTAGCGGTACAAATTCACCCCTCCACTTT.

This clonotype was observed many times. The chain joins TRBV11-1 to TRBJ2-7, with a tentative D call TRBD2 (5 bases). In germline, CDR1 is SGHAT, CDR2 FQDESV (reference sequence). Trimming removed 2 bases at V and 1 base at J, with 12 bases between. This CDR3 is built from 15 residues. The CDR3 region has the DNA TGTGCCAGCAGCTTATTTCCAGCGGTATCCTACGAGCAGTACTTC. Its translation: CASSLFPAVSYEQYF.

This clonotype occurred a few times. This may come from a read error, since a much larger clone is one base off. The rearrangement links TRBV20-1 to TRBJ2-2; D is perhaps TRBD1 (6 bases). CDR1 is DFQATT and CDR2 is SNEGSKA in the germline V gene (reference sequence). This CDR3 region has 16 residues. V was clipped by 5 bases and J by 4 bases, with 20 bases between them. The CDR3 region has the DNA TGCAGTGCTGTAGCATCCGGACAGCTGACCACCGGGGAGCTGTTTTTT. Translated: CSAVASGQLTTGELFF.

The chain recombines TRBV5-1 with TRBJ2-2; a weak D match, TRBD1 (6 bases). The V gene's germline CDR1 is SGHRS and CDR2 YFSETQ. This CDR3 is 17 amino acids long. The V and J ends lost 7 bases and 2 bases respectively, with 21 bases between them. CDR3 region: CASGPSTGIGNTGELFF. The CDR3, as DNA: TGCGCCAGCGGCCCGTCCACAGGGATTGGAAACACCGGGGAGCTGTTTTTT.

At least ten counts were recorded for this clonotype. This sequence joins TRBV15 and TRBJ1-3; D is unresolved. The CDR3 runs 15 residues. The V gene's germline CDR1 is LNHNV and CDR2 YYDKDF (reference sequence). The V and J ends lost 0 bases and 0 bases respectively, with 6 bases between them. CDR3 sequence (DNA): TGTGCCACCAGCAGAGATGGCAGCTCTGGAAACACCATATATTTT. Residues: CATSRDGSSGNTIYF.

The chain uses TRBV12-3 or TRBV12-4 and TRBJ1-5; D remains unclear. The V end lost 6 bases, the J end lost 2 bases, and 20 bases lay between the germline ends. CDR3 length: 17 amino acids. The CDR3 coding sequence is TGTGCCAGCAGCTTTCCCCCGTGGAGAGGGCGCAATCAGCCCCAGCATTTT. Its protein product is CASSFPPWRGRNQPQHF.

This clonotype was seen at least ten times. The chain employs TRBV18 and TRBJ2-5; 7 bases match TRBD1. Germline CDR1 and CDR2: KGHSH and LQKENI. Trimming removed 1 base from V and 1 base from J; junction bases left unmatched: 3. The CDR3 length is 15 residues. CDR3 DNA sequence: TGTGCCAGCTCACCACAGGCAGGGGGCCAAGAGACCCAGTACTTC. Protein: CASSPQAGGQETQYF. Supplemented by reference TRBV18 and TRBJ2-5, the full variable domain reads NAGVMQNPRHLVRRRGQEARLRCSPMKGHSHVYWYRQLPEEGLKFMVYLQKENIIDESGMPKERFSAEFPKEGPSILRIQQVVRGDSAAYFCASSPQAGGQETQYFGPGTRLLVL.

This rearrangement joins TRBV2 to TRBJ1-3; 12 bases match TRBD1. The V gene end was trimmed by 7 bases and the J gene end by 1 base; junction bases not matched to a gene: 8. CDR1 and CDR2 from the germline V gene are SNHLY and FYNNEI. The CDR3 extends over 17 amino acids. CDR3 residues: CASTRDRGLSSGNTIYF. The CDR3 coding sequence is TGTGCCAGCACTAGGGACAGGGGGCTTAGTTCTGGAAACACCATATATTTT. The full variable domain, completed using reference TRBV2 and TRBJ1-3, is EPEVTQTPSHQVTQMGQEVILRCVPISNHLYFYWYRQILGQKVEFLVSFYNNEISEKSEIFDDQFSVERPDGSNFTLKIRSTKLEDSAMYFCASTRDRGLSSGNTIYFGEGSWLTVV.

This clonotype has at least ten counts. The CDR3 reads CASSPDNYYGYTF. The CDR3, as DNA: TGTGCCAGCAGTCCCGACAACTACTATGGCTACACCTTC. The chain couples TRBV7-2 to TRBJ1-2; D is ambiguous. CDR3 length equals 13 residues. Per germline, CDR1 SGHTA and CDR2 FQGNSA. Trimming removed 6 bases from V and 3 bases from J, with 11 bases in between. The complete variable domain, with remaining parts taken from reference TRBV7-2 and TRBJ1-2, reads GAGVSQSPSNKVTEKGKDVELRCDPISGHTALYWYRQSLGQGLEFLIYFQGNSAPDKSGLPSDRFSAERTGGSVSTLTIQRTQQEDSAVYLCASSPDNYYGYTFGSGTRLTVV.

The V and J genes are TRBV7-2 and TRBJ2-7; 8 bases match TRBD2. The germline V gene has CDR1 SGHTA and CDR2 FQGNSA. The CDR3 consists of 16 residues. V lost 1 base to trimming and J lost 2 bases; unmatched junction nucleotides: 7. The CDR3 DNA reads TGTGCCAGCAGCTTAGATACCGGGGGGGTCCCCTACGAGCAGTACTTC. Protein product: CASSLDTGGVPYEQYF.

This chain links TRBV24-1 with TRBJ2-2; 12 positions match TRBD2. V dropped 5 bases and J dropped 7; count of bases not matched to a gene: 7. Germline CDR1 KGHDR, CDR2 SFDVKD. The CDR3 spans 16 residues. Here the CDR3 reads CATSGLAGGSYGELFF. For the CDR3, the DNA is TGTGCCACCAGTGGGCTAGCGGGAGGGAGTTACGGGGAGCTGTTTTTT.

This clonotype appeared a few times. The CDR3 protein is CATKSWDTEAFF. DNA of the CDR3: TGTGCCACCAAGTCGTGGGACACTGAAGCTTTCTTT. V gene TRBV3-2 combines with J gene TRBJ1-1. TRBV3-2 is described as a pseudogene. This CDR3 contains 12 residues.

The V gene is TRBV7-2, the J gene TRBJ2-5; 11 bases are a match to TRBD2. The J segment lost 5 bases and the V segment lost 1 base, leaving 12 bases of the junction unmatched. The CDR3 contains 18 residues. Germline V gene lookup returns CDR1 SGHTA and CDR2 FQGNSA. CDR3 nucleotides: TGTGCCAGCAGCTTAGATCTAGGGGTTAGCGGGAGGGCCGAGACCCAGTACTTC. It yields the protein CASSLDLGVSGRAETQYF.

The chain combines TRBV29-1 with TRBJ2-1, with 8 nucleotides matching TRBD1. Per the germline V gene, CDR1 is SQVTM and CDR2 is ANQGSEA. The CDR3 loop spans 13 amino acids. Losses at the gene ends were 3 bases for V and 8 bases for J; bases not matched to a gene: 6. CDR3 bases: TGCAGCGTTGACATGACAGGGGAGGATGAGCAGTTCTTC. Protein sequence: CSVDMTGEDEQFF.

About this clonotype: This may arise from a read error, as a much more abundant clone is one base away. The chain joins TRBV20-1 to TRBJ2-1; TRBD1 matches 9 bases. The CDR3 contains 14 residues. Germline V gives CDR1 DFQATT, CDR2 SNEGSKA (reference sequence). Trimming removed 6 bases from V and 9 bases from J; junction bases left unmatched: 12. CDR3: CSAPGTGIRPEQFF. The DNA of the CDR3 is TGCAGTGCCCCGGGGACAGGGATACGGCCTGAGCAGTTCTTC.